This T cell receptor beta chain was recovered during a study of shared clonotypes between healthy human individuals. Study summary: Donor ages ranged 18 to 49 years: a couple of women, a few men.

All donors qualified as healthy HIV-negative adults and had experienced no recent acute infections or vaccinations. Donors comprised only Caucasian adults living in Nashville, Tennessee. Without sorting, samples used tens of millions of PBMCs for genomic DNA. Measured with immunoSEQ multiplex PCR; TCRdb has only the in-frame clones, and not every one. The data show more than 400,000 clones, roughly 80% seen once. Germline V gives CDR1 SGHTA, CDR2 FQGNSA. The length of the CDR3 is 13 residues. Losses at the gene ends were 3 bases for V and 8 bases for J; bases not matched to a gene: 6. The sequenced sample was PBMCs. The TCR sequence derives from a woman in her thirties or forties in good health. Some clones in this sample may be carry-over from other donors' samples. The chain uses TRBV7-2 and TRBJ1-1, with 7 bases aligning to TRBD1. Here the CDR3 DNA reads TGTGCCAGCAGCTTGAGGACAGGCAACGAAGCTTTCTTT. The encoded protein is CASSLRTGNEAFF.